This T cell receptor beta chain appears in the sequencing data of a study of blood T cell repertoires in COVID-19. Trimming stripped 3 bases from V and 3 bases from J, with 14 bases between. From germline, CDR1 is DFQATT and CDR2 SNEGSKA (reference sequence). The CDR3 has 14 residues. In Seattle, patients joined the study during active infection and were tracked longitudinally. As originally analysed: Nucleated cell counts were estimated from reference gene primer amplification. Sequenced by immunoSEQ multiplex PCR; TCRdb stores in-frame clones only, minus some. V, J and clone size were drawn from that table, and D and trimming were deduced from the DNA. Among 55,000 to 75,000 clones listed, less than 90% were seen once.

Sequenced input: peripheral blood. The chain couples TRBV20-1 to TRBJ1-2; D perhaps matches TRBD1 (5 bases). This clonotype originated in a man between 60 and 75 years old with COVID-19, enrolled during active disease. CDR3 DNA sequence: TGCAGTGCTAGTAAAGGCAGGGACTACTATGGCTACACCTTC. Translation: CSASKGRDYYGYTF.